Described below is a single TCR beta chain sequence and its context. There are 15 residues in the CDR3. Per the germline V gene, CDR1 is MGHRA and CDR2 is YSYEKL. V shed 3 bases and J shed 3 bases, with 14 bases lying between them. These data originate in a study of blood T cell repertoires in COVID-19. The data were produced by immunoSEQ multiplex PCR, yet TCRdb's version contains in-frame clones alone and is incomplete. The sample contains 150,000 or so clones, less than 90% of which appear only once. The origin of this receptor is a human donor with acute COVID-19. The donor label of this sample is uncertain. The sample comprised PBMCs or T cells enriched from blood (not recorded which). The genes are TRBV4-1 and TRBJ1-1, with D hard to call. In nucleotides, the CDR3 is TGCGCCAGCAGCCATATCGGGTCTCTCTACACTGAAGCTTTCTTT. It is translated as CASSHIGSLYTEAFF.